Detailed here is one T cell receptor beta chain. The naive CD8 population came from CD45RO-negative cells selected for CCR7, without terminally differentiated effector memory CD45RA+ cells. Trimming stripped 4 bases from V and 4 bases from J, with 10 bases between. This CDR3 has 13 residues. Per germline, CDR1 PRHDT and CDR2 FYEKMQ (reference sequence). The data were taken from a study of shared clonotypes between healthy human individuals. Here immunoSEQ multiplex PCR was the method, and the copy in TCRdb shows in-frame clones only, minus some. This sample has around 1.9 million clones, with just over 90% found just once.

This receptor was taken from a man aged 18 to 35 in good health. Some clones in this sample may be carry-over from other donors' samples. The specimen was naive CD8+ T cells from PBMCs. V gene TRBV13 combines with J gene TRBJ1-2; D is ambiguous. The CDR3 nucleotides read TGTGCCAGCAGCTCCCCTGATAGCTATGGCTACACCTTC. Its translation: CASSSPDSYGYTF.